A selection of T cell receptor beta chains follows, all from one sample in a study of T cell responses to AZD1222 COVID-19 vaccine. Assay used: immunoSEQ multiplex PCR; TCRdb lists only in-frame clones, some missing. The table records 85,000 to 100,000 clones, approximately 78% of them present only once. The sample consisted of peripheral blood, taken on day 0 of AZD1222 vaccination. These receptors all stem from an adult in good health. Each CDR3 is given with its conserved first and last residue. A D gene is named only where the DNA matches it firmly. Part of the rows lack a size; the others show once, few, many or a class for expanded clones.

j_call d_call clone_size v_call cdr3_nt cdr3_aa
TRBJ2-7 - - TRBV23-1 TGCGCCACCTCCTACGGATTCTACGAGCAGTACTTC CATSYGFYEQYF
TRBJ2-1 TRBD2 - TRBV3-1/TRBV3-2 TGTGCCAGCAGCCCAACTAGCGGTACCTACAATGAGCAGTTCTTC CASSPTSGTYNEQFF
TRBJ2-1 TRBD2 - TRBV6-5 TGTGCCAGCAGTTTAGCGGGAGGGAATTTCAATGAGCAGTTCTTC CASSLAGGNFNEQFF
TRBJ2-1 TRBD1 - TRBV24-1 TGTGCCACCAGTGTGGACAGGGGGTCCTACAATGAGCAGTTCTTC CATSVDRGSYNEQFF
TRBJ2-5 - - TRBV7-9 TGTGCCAGCAGCTTAGGCCGAATAAGAGAAACCCAGTACTTC CASSLGRIRETQYF
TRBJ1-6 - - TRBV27 TGTGCCAGCAGAGGGGGGGACGGGGATTCACCCCTCCACTTT CASRGGDGDSPLHF
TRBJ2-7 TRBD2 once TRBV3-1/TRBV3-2 TGTGCCAGCAGCCAAGGAGGACTAGCGGGGTACGAGCAGTACTTC CASSQGGLAGYEQYF
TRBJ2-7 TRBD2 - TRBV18 TGTGCCAGCTCGCGGGGGGAGACTAGCGGGACGTACGAGCAGTACTTC CASSRGETSGTYEQYF
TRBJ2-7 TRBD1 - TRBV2 TGTGCCAGCAGTCGACAGGGGGTCGACGAGCAGTACTTC CASSRQGVDEQYF
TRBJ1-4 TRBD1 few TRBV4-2 TGTGCCAGCAGCCCAAAGACAGGGTCCCTTTCTGAAAAACTGTTTTTT CASSPKTGSLSEKLFF
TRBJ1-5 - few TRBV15 TGTGCCACCAGCAGAGATCTTACAGGGTCTCAGCCCCAGCATTTT CATSRDLTGSQPQHF
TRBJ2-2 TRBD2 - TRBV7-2 TGTGCCAGCAGCTTAAGGGGCGGGAGCACCGGGGAGCTGTTTTTT CASSLRGGSTGELFF
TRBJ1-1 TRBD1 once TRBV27 TGTGCCAGCAGTAAACAGGGGGCCAATCCGCAAGCTTTCTTT CASSKQGANPQAFF
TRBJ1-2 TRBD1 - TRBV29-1 TGCAGCGTTGATTCGACAGGGGCGTTGCCTAACTATGGCTACACCTTC CSVDSTGALPNYGYTF
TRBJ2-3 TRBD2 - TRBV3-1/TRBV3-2 TGTGCCAGCAGCCCGCTAGCGGGAGTGGCGTATACGCAGTATTTT CASSPLAGVAYTQYF
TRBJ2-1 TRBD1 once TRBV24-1 TGTGCCACCAGCTCCGGGACAGGGATCTCCTACAATGAGCAGTTCTTC CATSSGTGISYNEQFF
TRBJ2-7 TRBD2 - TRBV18 TGTGCCAGCTCACCCGGGACTAGCGTTGGCGAGCAGTACTTC CASSPGTSVGEQYF
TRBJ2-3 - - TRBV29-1 TGCAGCGTTGTTTCTAGTCAGACCCTCACAGATACGCAGTATTTT CSVVSSQTLTDTQYF
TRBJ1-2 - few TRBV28 TGTGCCAGCAGTTTAATTAGTCGGTCAATCTATGGCTACACCTTC CASSLISRSIYGYTF
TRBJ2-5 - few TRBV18 TGTGCCAGCTCACCCGGCCTCCAAGAGACCCAGTACTTC CASSPGLQETQYF
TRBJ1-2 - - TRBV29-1 TGCAGCGTTGAAGCACAGCCGAACTATGGCTACACCTTC CSVEAQPNYGYTF
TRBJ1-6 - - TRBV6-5 TGTGCCAGCACTCCGACAGGACGATATTCACCCCTCCACTTT CASTPTGRYSPLHF
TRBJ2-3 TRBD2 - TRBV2 TGTGCCAGCAGTGGGGGCGGGGGTTCCCGCACAGATACGCAGTATTTT CASSGGGGSRTDTQYF
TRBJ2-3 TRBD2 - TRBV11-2 TGTGCCAGCAGCTTCGTGACTAGCGGGACATTGACAGATACGCAGTATTTT CASSFVTSGTLTDTQYF
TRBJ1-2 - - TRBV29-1 TGCAGCGTTGACAATAACTATGGCTACACCTTC CSVDNNYGYTF
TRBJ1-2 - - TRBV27 TGTGCCAGCAGTTTATCGAAGGAAAACTATGGCTACACCTTC CASSLSKENYGYTF
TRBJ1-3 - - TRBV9 TGTGCCAGCAGCGTAGTTGGATTCTCTGGAAACACCATATATTTT CASSVVGFSGNTIYF
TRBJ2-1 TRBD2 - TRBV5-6 TGTGCCAGCAGCTTGCCCCGCGGGGGGGACAATGAGCAGTTCTTC CASSLPRGGDNEQFF
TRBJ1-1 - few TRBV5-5 TGTGCCAGCAGCCACCTGATAGGGCCCAAGAACACTGAAGCTTTCTTT CASSHLIGPKNTEAFF
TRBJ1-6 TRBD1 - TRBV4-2 TGTGCCAGCAGTAGGACAGGGACTAAGAATTCACCCCTCCACTTT CASSRTGTKNSPLHF
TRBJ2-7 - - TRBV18 TGTGCCAGCTCATTCACCCGGACAGCCTACGAGCAGTACTTC CASSFTRTAYEQYF
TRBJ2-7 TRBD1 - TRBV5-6 TGTGCCAGCAGCTCGACCTACAGGGGGCTTCGCTCCTACGAGCAGTACTTC CASSSTYRGLRSYEQYF
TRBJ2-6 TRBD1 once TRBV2 TGTGCCAGCAGTGTCAGTCTTCGACAGGGTTTGGCCAACGTCCTGACTTTC CASSVSLRQGLANVLTF
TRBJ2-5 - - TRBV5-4 TGTGCCAGCAGCTTAGGAGGGCAAGAGACCCAGTACTTC CASSLGGQETQYF
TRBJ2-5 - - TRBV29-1 TGCAGCGGGTGTAGCGGCATTCAAGAGACCCAGTACTTC CSGCSGIQETQYF
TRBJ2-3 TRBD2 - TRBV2 TGTGCCAGCAGTGAATGGCGGCTAGCGGGAGGTACCAGGATGGAGGTTACGCAGTATTTT CASSEWRLAGGTRMEVTQYF
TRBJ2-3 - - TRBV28 TGTGCCAGCACCCAGGGGCGTGTCGGTAGCACAGATACGCAGTATTTT CASTQGRVGSTDTQYF
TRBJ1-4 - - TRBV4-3 TGCGCCAGCAGCCAAGAGATCACAGCTAAACTGTTTTTT CASSQEITAKLFF
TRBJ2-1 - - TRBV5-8 TGTGCCAGCAGCTTGTACACCCCAAACAATGAGCAGTTCTTC CASSLYTPNNEQFF
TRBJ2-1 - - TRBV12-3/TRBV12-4 TGTGCCAGCAGTCGGACTGAGCAGTTCTTC CASSRTEQFF
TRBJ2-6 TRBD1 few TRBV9 TGTGCCAGCAGCGTAGAAAGGACAGGGGGCTACTCTGGGGCCAACGTCCTGACTTTC CASSVERTGGYSGANVLTF
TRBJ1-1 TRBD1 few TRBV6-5 TGTGCCAGCGGCCCGGACAGGGGGGTTGAAGCTTTCTTT CASGPDRGVEAFF
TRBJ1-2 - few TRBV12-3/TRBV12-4 TGTGCCAGCAGTTTTGCAGGGCATGGCTACACCTTC CASSFAGHGYTF
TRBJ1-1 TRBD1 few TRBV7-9 TGTGCCAGCAGCCACGGGCAGGGGGAGGGAGCTTTCTTT CASSHGQGEGAFF
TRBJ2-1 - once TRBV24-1 TGTGCCACCAGTCAGGGTTCCTCCTACAATGAGCAGTTCTTC CATSQGSSYNEQFF
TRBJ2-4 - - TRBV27 TGTGCCAGCAGTACCCGGGATCATGGTATTCAGTACTTC CASSTRDHGIQYF
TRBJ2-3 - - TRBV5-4 TGTGCCAGCAGCTTCGCAGTTAGCACAGATACGCAGTATTTT CASSFAVSTDTQYF
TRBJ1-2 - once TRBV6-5 TGTGCCAGCAGTTCCCCTCGGGGGGCGAGCGACTATGGCTACACCTTC CASSSPRGASDYGYTF
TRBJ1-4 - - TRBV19 TGTGCCAGTAGTATGGACAACCCCTATGAAAAACTGTTTTTT CASSMDNPYEKLFF
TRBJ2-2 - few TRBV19 TGTGCCAGTAGTATAGAAACTAGCCACGGGGAGCTGTTTTTT CASSIETSHGELFF
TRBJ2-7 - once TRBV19 TGTGCCAGTAGTGGGGTCTCCTACGAGCAGTACTTC CASSGVSYEQYF
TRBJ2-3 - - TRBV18 TGTGCCAGCTCATCACAGGGACCCCCCACAGATACGCAGTATTTT CASSSQGPPTDTQYF
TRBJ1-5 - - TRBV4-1 TGCGCCAGCAGCCCGTCCGGGACACAGAGCAATCAGCCCCAGCATTTT CASSPSGTQSNQPQHF
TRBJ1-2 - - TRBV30 TGTGCCTGCACGATCTTTTATGGCTACACCTTC CACTIFYGYTF
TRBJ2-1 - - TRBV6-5 TGTGCCAGCAGGTCGTTAGGGGGGGGATACAATGAGCAGTTCTTC CASRSLGGGYNEQFF
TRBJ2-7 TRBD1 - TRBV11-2 TGTGCCAGCAGCGTACCGGGACAGGGTGACGAGCAGTACTTC CASSVPGQGDEQYF